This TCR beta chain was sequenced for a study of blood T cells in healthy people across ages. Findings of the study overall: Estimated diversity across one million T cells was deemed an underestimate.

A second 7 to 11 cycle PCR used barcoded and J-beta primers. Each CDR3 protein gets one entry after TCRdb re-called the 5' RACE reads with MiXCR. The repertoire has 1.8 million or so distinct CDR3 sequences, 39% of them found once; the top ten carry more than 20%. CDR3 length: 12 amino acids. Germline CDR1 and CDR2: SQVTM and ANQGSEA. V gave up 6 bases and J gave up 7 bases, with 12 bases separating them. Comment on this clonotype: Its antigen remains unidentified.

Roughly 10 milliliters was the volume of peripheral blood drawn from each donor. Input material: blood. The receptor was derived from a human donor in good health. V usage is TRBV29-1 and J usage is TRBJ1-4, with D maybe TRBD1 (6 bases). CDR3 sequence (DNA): TGCAGCGTCCTACAGGGTACTGAAAAACTGTTTTTT. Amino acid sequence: CSVLQGTEKLFF.